The T cell receptor (beta chain) described here comes from a study of cytomegalovirus exposure and HLA in healthy donors. For the study at large: A prior study identified just under 120 million unique TCR beta sequences from 190 million or so T cells.

There are 16 residues in the CDR3. CDR1 SGHVS and CDR2 FNYEAQ come from the germline V gene. The junction had 11 bases not matched to a gene; V was cut back by 4 bases and J by 4 bases. Remarks on this clone: The antigen is not known.

The PCR employed 60 Vbeta primers together with 13 Jbeta primers. Sequencing used immunoSEQ multiplex PCR; TCRdb keeps in-frame clones, though not all of them. Found here are around 170,000 clones, over 60% of them singletons; the top ten hold approximately 1.6%. Study results and caveats: Overall, about 160 TCR beta chains were annotated as cytomegalovirus-associated.

The J gene is TRBJ1-1, the V gene TRBV7-6, with 8 bases fitting TRBD1. The sequence came from a girl aged 10 to 17 in good health and CMV-seronegative. Sample: PBMCs. CDR3 protein: CASSSQPQGASTEAFF. CDR3 bases: TGTGCCAGCAGCTCCCAGCCCCAGGGGGCCAGCACTGAAGCTTTCTTT. The variable domain in full, completed from reference TRBV7-6 and TRBJ1-1, reads GAGVSQSPRYKVTKRGQDVALRCDPISGHVSLYWYRQALGQGPEFLTYFNYEAQQDKSGLPNDRFSAERPEGSISTLTIQRTEQRDSAMYRCASSSQPQGASTEAFFGQGTRLTVV.